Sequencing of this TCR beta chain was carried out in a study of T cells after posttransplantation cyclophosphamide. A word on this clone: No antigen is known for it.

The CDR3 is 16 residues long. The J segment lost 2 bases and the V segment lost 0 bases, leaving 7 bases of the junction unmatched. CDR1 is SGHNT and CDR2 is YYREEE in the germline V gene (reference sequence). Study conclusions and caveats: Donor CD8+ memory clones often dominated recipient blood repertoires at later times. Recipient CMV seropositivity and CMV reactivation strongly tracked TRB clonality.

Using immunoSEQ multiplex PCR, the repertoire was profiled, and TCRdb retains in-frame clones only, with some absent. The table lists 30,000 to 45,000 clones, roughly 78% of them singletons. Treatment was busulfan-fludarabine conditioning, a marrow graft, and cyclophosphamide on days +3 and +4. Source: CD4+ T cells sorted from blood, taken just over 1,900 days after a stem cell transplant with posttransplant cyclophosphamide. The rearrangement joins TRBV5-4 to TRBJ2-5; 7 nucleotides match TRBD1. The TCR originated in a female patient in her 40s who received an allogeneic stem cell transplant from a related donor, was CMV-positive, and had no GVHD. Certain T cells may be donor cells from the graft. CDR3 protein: CASSLAGDSYQETQYF. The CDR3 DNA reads TGTGCCAGCAGCTTGGCCGGGGACAGCTATCAAGAGACCCAGTACTTC.